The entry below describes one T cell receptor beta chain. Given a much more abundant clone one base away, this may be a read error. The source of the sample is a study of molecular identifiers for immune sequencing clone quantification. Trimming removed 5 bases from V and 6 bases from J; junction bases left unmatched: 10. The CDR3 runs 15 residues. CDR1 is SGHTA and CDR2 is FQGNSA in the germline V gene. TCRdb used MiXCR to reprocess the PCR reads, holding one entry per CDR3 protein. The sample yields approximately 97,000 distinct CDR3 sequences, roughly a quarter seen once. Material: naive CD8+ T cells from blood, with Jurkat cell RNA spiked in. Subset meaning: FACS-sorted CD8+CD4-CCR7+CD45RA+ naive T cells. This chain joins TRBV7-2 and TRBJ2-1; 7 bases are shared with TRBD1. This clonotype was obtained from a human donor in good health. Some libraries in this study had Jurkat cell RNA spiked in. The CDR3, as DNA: TGTGCCAGCAGCCTTATGAGACAGGGCTGCAATGAGCAGTTCTTC. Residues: CASSLMRQGCNEQFF.